The 15 T cell receptor beta chains given below trace back to one sample, sequenced in a study of OX40 agonist ivuxolimab in advanced cancers. Profiling relied on immunoSEQ multiplex PCR, and the TCRdb table lists in-frame clones only, not all of them. The sample gives about 87,000 clones, roughly 89% of which show up once; roughly 1.6% is in the top ten. Sequencing used CD4+ or CD8+ T cells sorted from blood, obtained in a trial of the OX40 agonist ivuxolimab. The receptors originated from an adult with an advanced solid tumor such as melanoma, head and neck, liver or kidney cancer.

This clone was picked up one time. The genes are TRBV19 and TRBJ2-5; D may correspond to TRBD1 or TRBD2 (5 bases each). This CDR3 comprises 14 residues. From germline, CDR1 is LNHDA and CDR2 SQIVND (reference sequence). Trimming stripped 5 bases from V and 1 base from J, with 11 bases between. The CDR3 bases are TGTGCCAGTAGTCTCGGGACGGTCCAAGAGACCCAGTACTTC. The encoded protein is CASSLGTVQETQYF.

The gene calls are TRBV5-4 and TRBJ2-1; TRBD1 might be the D (6 bases). The CDR3 is 13 residues long. The germline V gene encodes CDR1 SGHNT and CDR2 YYREEE (reference sequence). The V end was cut by 3 bases, the J end by 4 bases, with 8 bases between. DNA of the CDR3: TGTGCCAGCAGCTCCCAGGGGTACAATGAGCAGTTCTTC. This codes for CASSSQGYNEQFF.

The chain has TRBV6-5 and TRBJ2-5; D is tentatively TRBD1 or TRBD2 (6 bases each). There are 14 residues in the CDR3. From germline, CDR1 is MNHEY and CDR2 SVGAGI. V was pared by 7 bases and J by 2 bases, with 14 bases between. CDR3 sequence: CASTNRGVQETQYF. The CDR3 coding sequence is TGTGCCAGCACCAATAGGGGGGTACAAGAGACCCAGTACTTC.

As concerns this clone: Other DNA sequences in this specimen translate into the identical CDR3. This sequence joins TRBV7-2 and TRBJ1-3; 12 bases are shared with TRBD1. The length of the CDR3 is 17 residues. J was trimmed by 3 bases and V by 1 base; bases with no gene match: 4. Germline CDR1 SGHTA, CDR2 FQGNSA. Here the CDR3 reads CASSLVGQGAGGNTIYF. CDR3 nucleotides: TGTGCCAGCAGCTTAGTGGGACAGGGGGCGGGTGGAAACACCATATATTTT.

The CDR3 coding sequence is TGTGCCAGCTCCGACGGGACCTACGAGCAGTACTTC. Translating it yields CASSDGTYEQYF. V usage is TRBV11-1 and J usage is TRBJ2-7; D might be TRBD2 (5 bases). The V end was cut by 8 bases, the J end by 2 bases, with 10 bases between. From germline, CDR1 is SGHAT and CDR2 FQDESV (reference sequence). The CDR3 totals 12 residues.

This chain links TRBV2 with TRBJ1-1, with 8 bases aligning to TRBD1. The V gene's germline CDR1 is SNHLY and CDR2 FYNNEI. J lost 2 bases, V lost 1 base, and 6 bases had no gene match. The CDR3 runs to 16 residues. The CDR3 reads CASSEVAGGANTEAFF. For the CDR3, the DNA is TGTGCCAGCAGTGAAGTCGCAGGGGGCGCTAACACTGAAGCTTTCTTT.

This chain uses TRBV19 with TRBJ2-3, with D perhaps TRBD1 (5 bases). The length of the CDR3 is 18 residues. The V gene lost 3 bases and the J gene lost 8 bases, with 27 bases spanning the gap. Per the germline V gene, CDR1 is LNHDA and CDR2 is SQIVND (reference sequence). This CDR3 reads CASSILGALDRPLGTQYF. CDR3 in DNA: TGTGCCAGTAGTATTTTAGGGGCCCTTGATCGCCCGTTAGGTACGCAGTATTTT.

The gene calls are TRBV4-2 and TRBJ2-5; no reliable D call. The CDR3 loop spans 16 amino acids. Trimming took 6 bases from V and 7 from J, leaving 24 bases between them. The germline CDR1 and CDR2 sequences are LGHNA and YNFKEQ. The DNA of the CDR3 is TGTGCCAGCAGAATAAGTATCAACGATTTAACGGGGACCCAGTACTTC. This sequence encodes CASRISINDLTGTQYF.

The chain has TRBV7-8 and TRBJ2-2, with 12 bases lining up with TRBD2. The V segment lost 5 bases and the J segment 5 bases; nucleotides outside the gene matches: 3. CDR1 is SGHVS, CDR2 FQNEAQ, per germline. The CDR3 extends over 15 amino acids. CDR3 sequence reads: CASSETSGRTGELFF. The CDR3 DNA reads TGTGCCAGCAGCGAAACTAGCGGGAGGACCGGGGAGCTGTTTTTT.

This rearrangement joins TRBV18 to TRBJ1-5, with D possibly being TRBD1 (5 bases). The V end was cut by 5 bases, the J end by 0 bases, with 8 bases between. Germline assignment: CDR1 KGHSH and CDR2 LQKENI. The CDR3 is 14 residues long. As DNA, the CDR3 is TGTGCCAGCTCAGGGGGGTATAGCAATCAGCCCCAGCATTTT. Amino acids: CASSGGYSNQPQHF.

This chain joins TRBV14 and TRBJ2-5, with D perhaps TRBD1 (5 bases). The CDR3 extends over 14 amino acids. V dropped 5 bases and J dropped 1 base, with 11 bases sitting between them. CDR1 is SGHDN, CDR2 FVKESK, per germline. The chain's CDR3 is CASSSRQFQETQYF. As DNA, the CDR3 is TGTGCCAGCAGCTCCCGACAGTTCCAAGAGACCCAGTACTTC.

CDR3 in amino acids: CASSLTSGSSYEQYF. CDR3 nucleotides: TGTGCCAGCAGCTTAACTAGCGGGAGCTCCTACGAGCAGTACTTC. J is TRBJ2-7 and V is TRBV7-2; TRBD2 agrees at 11 bases. In germline, CDR1 is SGHTA, CDR2 FQGNSA. V lost 2 bases to trimming and J lost 0 bases; unmatched junction nucleotides: 0. CDR3 length: 15 amino acids.

This chain uses TRBV9 with TRBJ2-7, with 8 bases lining up with TRBD2. Looked up from germline, CDR1 is SGDLS and CDR2 is YYNGEE. V lost 4 bases, J lost 2 bases, and 8 bases stayed unmatched. CDR3 length equals 15 residues. The CDR3: CASSPRTGGPYEQYF. As DNA, the CDR3 is TGTGCCAGCAGCCCCCGGACGGGAGGGCCCTACGAGCAGTACTTC.

The V gene is TRBV5-1, the J gene TRBJ2-1; D may be TRBD1 or TRBD2 (5 bases each). CDR3 length equals 14 residues. The V end lost 4 bases, the J end lost 8 bases, and 16 bases lay between the germline ends. The V gene's germline CDR1 is SGHRS and CDR2 YFSETQ. The chain's CDR3 is CASSASGTFHEQFF. CDR3 bases: TGCGCCAGCAGCGCGTCCGGGACCTTCCATGAGCAGTTCTTC. The variable domain in full, completed from reference TRBV5-1 and TRBJ2-1, reads KAGVTQTPRYLIKTRGQQVTLSCSPISGHRSVSWYQQTPGQGLQFLFEYFSETQRNKGNFPGRFSGRQFSNSRSEMNVSTLELGDSALYLCASSASGTFHEQFFGPGTRLTVL.

The chain recombines TRBV11-2 with TRBJ1-1; 9 nucleotides agree with TRBD1. The J segment lost 0 bases and the V segment lost 3 bases, leaving 2 bases of the junction unmatched. CDR1 is SGHAT, CDR2 FQNNGV, per germline. The CDR3 length is 15 residues. CDR3 bases: TGTGCCAGCAGCTTCGGGACAGGGATGAACACTGAAGCTTTCTTT. Translated, it gives CASSFGTGMNTEAFF.